The 23 T cell receptor beta chains reported below all come from one sample, sequenced in a study of blood T cell repertoires in COVID-19. Assay used: immunoSEQ multiplex PCR; TCRdb lists only in-frame clones, some missing. This sample has around 150,000 clones, with roughly 80% found just once. Material for sequencing was peripheral blood. The receptors here all came from a man between 60 and 75 years old with acute or convalescent COVID-19.

This chain links TRBV18 with TRBJ1-6; 8 bases are shared with TRBD1. This CDR3 contains 14 residues. Germline V gives CDR1 KGHSH, CDR2 LQKENI. Trimming cost V 4 bases and J 10 bases; bases outside gene matches: 6. The DNA for the CDR3 is TGTGCCAGCTCACTTGGACAGGGAGAGTCACCCCTCCACTTT. It codes for CASSLGQGESPLHF.

The rearrangement joins TRBV6-4 to TRBJ1-1; D possibly corresponds to TRBD1 (6 bases). Looked up from germline, CDR1 is MRHNA and CDR2 is SNTAGT. CDR3 size: 14 residues. V lost 3 bases and J 1 base, leaving 9 bases between the germline ends. CDR3 amino acids: CASSEGHGNTEAFF. The CDR3 bases are TGTGCCAGCAGTGAGGGACATGGGAACACTGAAGCTTTCTTT.

Comment on this clone: The same CDR3 is also encoded by other DNA sequences in this sample. The gene calls are TRBV6-5 and TRBJ1-2; tentative D call: TRBD1 (6 bases). This CDR3 is built from 14 residues. Germline V lookup: CDR1 MNHEY, CDR2 SVGAGI. The V gene lost 0 bases and the J gene lost 2 bases, with 7 bases spanning the gap. The CDR3 here is CASSYSGQNYGYTF. The CDR3 DNA is TGTGCCAGCAGTTACTCAGGACAGAACTATGGCTACACCTTC.

The rearrangement links TRBV5-4 to TRBJ2-1; TRBD1 agrees at 8 bases. The CDR3 runs to 14 residues. Germline V gene sequence: CDR1 SGHNT, CDR2 YYREEE (reference sequence). Trimming took 3 bases from V and 5 from J; bases not matched to a gene: 4. In DNA form, the CDR3 reads TGTGCCAGCAGCTCCCTGGACAGGGACAATGAGCAGTTCTTC. Amino acids: CASSSLDRDNEQFF.

The rearrangement joins TRBV4-2 to TRBJ2-7, with 9 bases aligning to TRBD1. Germline V gene sequence: CDR1 LGHNA, CDR2 YNFKEQ. The CDR3 spans 16 residues. Trimming took 4 bases from V and 3 from J; bases not matched to a gene: 10. CDR3 residues: CASSPQGTGIVYEQYF. The DNA of the CDR3 is TGTGCCAGCAGCCCCCAGGGGACAGGGATAGTCTACGAGCAGTACTTC.

The chain links TRBV11-3 to TRBJ2-5; TRBD1 aligns across 9 bases. The CDR3 runs 14 residues. Trimming at V came to 4 bases and at J to 5 bases, leaving 5 bases not matched to a gene. CDR1 and CDR2 from the germline V gene are SGHNT and YENEEA. Written as DNA, the CDR3 is TGTGCCAGCAGCTCGGGACAGGGTTATGAGACCCAGTACTTC. Translation: CASSSGQGYETQYF.

This clone was detected once. CDR3 bases: TGTGCCAGCTCCCGTGTAATCGGGACAGGGAACACTGAAGCTTTCTTT. Its translation: CASSRVIGTGNTEAFF. This sequence joins TRBV18 and TRBJ1-1, with TRBD1 matching 8 bases. The trim removed 6 bases at V and 1 base at J, leaving 10 bases unmatched. CDR1 and CDR2 from the germline V gene are KGHSH and LQKENI. This CDR3 comprises 16 residues.

This clone was counted a few times. The rearrangement links TRBV28 to TRBJ1-4; 7 bases fit TRBD1. CDR3 length: 17 amino acids. Losses at the gene ends were 6 bases for V and 3 bases for J; bases not matched to a gene: 13. Germline V gene lookup returns CDR1 MDHEN and CDR2 SYDVKM. CDR3 amino acids: CASSLIGRGFSNEKLFF. The DNA for the CDR3 is TGTGCCAGCAGCCTTATCGGCAGGGGGTTCTCTAATGAAAAACTGTTTTTT.

This chain uses TRBV5-4 with TRBJ1-4; possibly TRBD1 for D (5 bases). Germline lookup yields CDR1 SGHNT and CDR2 YYREEE (reference sequence). CDR3 length equals 15 residues. V gave up 4 bases and J gave up 0 bases, with 10 bases separating them. CDR3 residues: CASSTAGATNEKLFF. CDR3 DNA sequence: TGTGCCAGCAGCACAGCGGGGGCAACTAATGAAAAACTGTTTTTT.

This chain uses TRBV6-1 with TRBJ2-5, with TRBD1 matching 9 bases. This CDR3 is built from 14 residues. After removal of 1 base from V and 10 bases from J, the junction contained 7 bases not matched to a gene. Germline lookup yields CDR1 MNHNS and CDR2 SASEGT. CDR3 sequence (DNA): TGTGCCAGCAGTGAAGGAGGGACAGGGTTTGGCCAGTACTTC. Translating gives CASSEGGTGFGQYF.

The gene calls are TRBV2 and TRBJ1-6; maybe TRBD1 (6 bases). Germline V gives CDR1 SNHLY, CDR2 FYNNEI. CDR3 size: 14 residues. V was shortened by 4 bases and J by 7 bases, with 11 bases between the two germline ends. The DNA for the CDR3 is TGTGCCAGCAGTGCCGGGACACCCAATTCACCCCTCCACTTT. Translation gives CASSAGTPNSPLHF. Complete variable domain (other parts from reference TRBV2 and TRBJ1-6): EPEVTQTPSHQVTQMGQEVILRCVPISNHLYFYWYRQILGQKVEFLVSFYNNEISEKSEIFDDQFSVERPDGSNFTLKIRSTKLEDSAMYFCASSAGTPNSPLHFGNGTRLTVT.

The J gene is TRBJ2-7, the V gene TRBV6-2 or TRBV6-3; 7 bases match TRBD2. Germline-derived CDR1 and CDR2 are MNHEY and SVGEGT. This CDR3 comprises 15 residues. With 4 bases clipped from V and 6 bases from J, the junction kept 12 bases outside the gene matches. The CDR3 region is CASSSTSGRVGEQYF. Written as DNA, the CDR3 is TGTGCCAGCAGTTCAACTTCGGGGAGGGTTGGCGAGCAGTACTTC.

This clone was counted a few times. The chain carries TRBV6-1 and TRBJ1-5; D gene unclear. Between the trimmed V and J ends, which lost 0 bases and 7 bases, there was a span of 7 bases. CDR1 and CDR2 (germline): MNHNS, SASEGT. The CDR3 is 13 residues long. CDR3 DNA sequence: TGTGCCAGCAGTGAAGCGGAGGGACAGCCCCAGCATTTT. This gives the protein CASSEAEGQPQHF.

The chain carries TRBV7-3 and TRBJ1-2; TRBD1 matches at 12 bases. Germline CDR1 and CDR2: SGHTA and FQGTGA. With V trimmed by 5 bases and J by 4 bases, 8 bases remained unmatched. There are 16 residues in the CDR3. CDR3 in DNA: TGTGCCAGCAGCCCCGGGACAGGGGGCATGGGCTATGGCTACACCTTC. Protein sequence: CASSPGTGGMGYGYTF. The full variable domain, with the rest looked up from reference TRBV7-3 and TRBJ1-2, is GAGVSQTPSNKVTEKGKYVELRCDPISGHTALYWYRQSLGQGPEFLIYFQGTGAADDSGLPNDRFFAVRPEGSVSTLKIQRTERGDSAVYLCASSPGTGGMGYGYTFGSGTRLTVV.

This clone was observed a few times. V and J are TRBV27 and TRBJ1-1; tentatively, D is TRBD1 (5 bases). Germline CDR1 and CDR2: MNHEY and SMNVEV (reference sequence). V lost 5 bases and J lost 4, with 11 bases in between. The CDR3 length is 13 residues. DNA of the CDR3: TGTGCCAGCAGTCCCCAGGGAAGCACTGAAGCTTTCTTT. It codes for CASSPQGSTEAFF.

This clone was seen a handful of times. The chain combines TRBV27 with TRBJ1-6; TRBD1 is a possible D gene (5 bases). Germline loops: CDR1 MNHEY, CDR2 SMNVEV (reference sequence). The ends were cut back, 6 bases at V and 1 base at J, with 13 bases in the middle. This CDR3 is 16 amino acids long. The DNA for the CDR3 is TGTGCCAGCAGCGCTTCAGGGTTGTCCTATAATTCACCCCTCCACTTT. The encoded protein is CASSASGLSYNSPLHF.

The chain couples TRBV27 to TRBJ1-5, with 7 positions matching TRBD1. This CDR3 is built from 15 residues. Per germline, CDR1 MNHEY and CDR2 SMNVEV (reference sequence). Trimming removed 8 bases from V and 5 bases from J; junction bases left unmatched: 12. The CDR3, as DNA: TGTGCCAGCGCTATTTCGGGACAGAGAGATCAGCCCCAGCATTTT. The encoded protein is CASAISGQRDQPQHF.

This chain uses TRBV10-2 with TRBJ2-1; 9 bases are shared with TRBD1. Germline V lookup: CDR1 WSHSY, CDR2 SAAADI. The ends lost 8 bases at V and 7 bases at J; junction bases unmatched: 12. The CDR3 is 15 residues long. The CDR3 sequence is CASATRDRVANEQFF. In DNA form, the CDR3 reads TGCGCCAGCGCAACACGGGACAGGGTCGCGAATGAGCAGTTCTTC.

The V and J genes are TRBV5-6 and TRBJ1-5, with 7 bases that match TRBD1. Germline CDR1 is SGHDT and CDR2 is YYEEEE. The CDR3 is 14 amino acids. The V and J ends lost 4 bases and 3 bases, in that order; junction bases with no gene match: 4. CDR3 region: CASSPGQYNQPQHF. The CDR3 coding sequence is TGTGCCAGCAGCCCGGGACAGTACAATCAGCCCCAGCATTTT.

This clone was counted a few times. J is TRBJ2-1 and V is TRBV24-1; no reliable D call. CDR1 is KGHDR, CDR2 SFDVKD, per germline. V was cut by 1 base and J by 3 bases, with 6 bases left in between. The CDR3 length is 14 residues. This CDR3 is CATSDFGSYNEQFF. As DNA, the CDR3 is TGTGCCACCAGTGATTTTGGCAGCTACAATGAGCAGTTCTTC.

This clone has more than one count but fewer than ten. This chain links TRBV12-5 with TRBJ2-2; perhaps TRBD2 as D (6 bases). This CDR3 spans 14 amino acids. Germline V lookup: CDR1 LGHNT, CDR2 FRNRAP. V lost 2 bases, J lost 5 bases, and 9 bases lay in between. The CDR3 sequence: CASGLPGGTGELFF. In DNA form, the CDR3 reads TGTGCTAGTGGTTTGCCCGGGGGAACCGGGGAGCTGTTTTTT.

This clone was recorded once. V gene TRBV7-7 combines with J gene TRBJ2-2, with 9 bases lining up with TRBD2. CDR1 and CDR2 (germline): SSHAT, FNYEAQ (reference sequence). V trimming: 6 bases; J trimming: 1 base; junction bases outside the gene matches: 9. The CDR3 contains 17 residues. DNA for the CDR3: TGTGCCAGCAGTCCTAGTGGTAGCGGGAGGAACACCGGGGAGCTGTTTTTT. It yields the protein CASSPSGSGRNTGELFF. The full variable domain, rest sourced from reference TRBV7-7 and TRBJ2-2, is GAGVSQSPRYKVTKRGQDVTLRCDPISSHATLYWYQQALGQGPEFLTYFNYEAQPDKSGLPSDRFSAERPEGSISTLTIQRTEQRDSAMYRCASSPSGSGRNTGELFFGEGSRLTVL.

The chain joins TRBV7-8 to TRBJ2-5; possible D gene TRBD1, 5 bases. The CDR3 is made up of 15 amino acids. Germline CDR1 and CDR2: SGHVS and FQNEAQ. V was cut by 2 bases and J by 2 bases, with 12 bases left in between. The CDR3 DNA sequence: TGTGCCAGCAGCTTACCGCCAGGGATTCAAGAGACCCAGTACTTC. It codes for CASSLPPGIQETQYF.